These 26 T cell receptor beta chains were all obtained from the same sample, sequenced in a study of cytomegalovirus exposure and HLA in healthy donors. PCR employed 60 Vbeta and 13 Jbeta primers. Measured with immunoSEQ multiplex PCR; TCRdb has only the in-frame clones, and not every one. Across 200,000 to 250,000 clones, the top ten clones capture roughly 1.1% of the sample. The sample comprised PBMCs. Receptors originate from a girl between 2 and 10 years old in good health and CMV-seropositive.

As for this clone: The same CDR3 also results from other DNA sequences found in this sample. V usage is TRBV5-4 and J usage is TRBJ1-3, with 8 nucleotides matching TRBD1. CDR3 length equals 15 residues. Germline-derived CDR1 and CDR2 are SGHNT and YYREEE (reference sequence). Trimming removed 4 bases from V and 7 bases from J; junction bases left unmatched: 10. CDR3 nucleotides: TGTGCCAGCAGCAACGGTGGGCAGGGGGCGAACACCATATATTTT. Its translation is CASSNGGQGANTIYF.

V is TRBV29-1 and J is TRBJ2-1; no clear D gene. V was pared by 7 bases and J by 4 bases, with 14 bases between. The CDR3 spans 13 residues. Per the germline V gene, CDR1 is SQVTM and CDR2 is ANQGSEA. CDR3 in DNA: TGCAGCGGCACTACACCCGATTACAATGAGCAGTTCTTC. Protein product: CSGTTPDYNEQFF.

Here the CDR3 reads CASSILGGSSYEQYF. DNA of the CDR3: TGTGCCAGTAGTATTCTCGGCGGGAGCTCCTACGAGCAGTACTTC. This chain joins TRBV19 and TRBJ2-5, with 7 bases that match TRBD2. The J call may be faulty, since TRBJ2-7 better matches the DNA end. From germline, CDR1 is LNHDA and CDR2 SQIVND (reference sequence). CDR3 length: 15 amino acids.

The rearrangement uses TRBV28 and TRBJ1-5, with D perhaps matching TRBD1 (6 bases). This CDR3 comprises 20 residues. V dropped 3 bases and J dropped 0 bases, with 24 bases sitting between them. CDR1 and CDR2 (germline): MDHEN, SYDVKM. CDR3 DNA sequence: TGTGCCAGCAGTTTCCTGTTTCCGGGACAAGTAGGCATTAGCAATCAGCCCCAGCATTTT. Protein: CASSFLFPGQVGISNQPQHF.

This chain connects TRBV28 to TRBJ2-3; no reliable D call. The germline V and J ends were trimmed by 3 bases and 8 bases, with 12 bases remaining between them. The CDR3 sequence is 13 residues long. Germline V gene sequence: CDR1 MDHEN, CDR2 SYDVKM. Here the CDR3 reads CASSFLPAGTQYF. The CDR3 DNA is TGTGCCAGCAGTTTTCTTCCAGCAGGTACGCAGTATTTT.

The CDR3 DNA sequence: TGTGCCAGCAGTTCACGTGGACTAGCGGGAGAATGGGACCAGTACTTC. Translation gives CASSSRGLAGEWDQYF. The chain employs TRBV6-5 and TRBJ2-5, with TRBD2 identical over 13 bases. The germline V gene encodes CDR1 MNHEY and CDR2 SVGAGI. This CDR3 is 16 amino acids long. Trimming cost V 4 bases and J 10 bases; bases outside gene matches: 12.

The rearrangement joins TRBV6-5 to TRBJ2-3, with D unresolved. V lost 2 bases to trimming and J lost 3 bases, with 9 bases between them. The CDR3 is made up of 14 amino acids. CDR1 and CDR2 (germline): MNHEY, SVGAGI. This CDR3 is CASSYAWATDTQYF. For the CDR3, the DNA is TGTGCCAGCAGTTACGCCTGGGCGACAGATACGCAGTATTTT.

This chain uses TRBV19 with TRBJ1-5; 7 positions match TRBD1. V dropped 2 bases and J dropped 6; count of bases not matched to a gene: 7. The germline gives CDR1 LNHDA, CDR2 SQIVND (reference sequence). The CDR3 covers 15 residues. The CDR3 DNA sequence: TGTGCCAGTAGTATATTCCCGACAGGGTTTCAGCCCCAGCATTTT. Encoded protein: CASSIFPTGFQPQHF.

The chain carries TRBV6-5 and TRBJ1-2; D might be TRBD1 (5 bases). Germline V lookup: CDR1 MNHEY, CDR2 SVGAGI. The CDR3 loop spans 13 amino acids. Trimming took 6 bases from V and 11 from J, leaving 19 bases between them. The CDR3 region has the DNA TGTGCCAGCAGCTGGGCCACCCGGACATTTTACACCTTC. Its protein is CASSWATRTFYTF.

This rearrangement joins TRBV9 to TRBJ2-5, with 9 bases aligning to TRBD1. Per the germline V gene, CDR1 is SGDLS and CDR2 is YYNGEE. This CDR3 is built from 14 residues. Germline trimming cut 5 bases from V and 5 bases from J; bases unmatched to any gene: 7. In DNA form, the CDR3 reads TGTGCCAGCAGTGACACAGGGGGCGGGGAGACCCAGTACTTC. It yields the protein CASSDTGGGETQYF.

The rearrangement uses TRBV2 and TRBJ1-3, with TRBD1 as a possible D gene (5 bases). This CDR3 region has 15 residues. CDR1 and CDR2 (germline): SNHLY, FYNNEI. Trimming took off 6 bases at V and 1 base at J, with 13 bases between the two ends. The CDR3 DNA sequence: TGTGCCAGCAGAGGGGTGGGGTCTTCTGGAAACACCATATATTTT. Residues: CASRGVGSSGNTIYF.

The chain carries TRBV21-1 and TRBJ1-4; TRBD1, the D gene given by the table, was not confirmed from the DNA. TRBV21-1 is labeled a pseudogene. The CDR3 spans 20 residues. The CDR3 loop is CASSKSYGRAPTGSNEKLFF. The CDR3 bases are TGTGCCAGCAGCAAAAGCTACGGCAGGGCACCCACCGGGTCTAATGAAAAACTGTTTTTT.

The chain is built from TRBV6-5 and TRBJ2-7; D possibly corresponds to TRBD2 (7 bases). Per germline, CDR1 MNHEY and CDR2 SVGAGI. CDR3 length equals 15 residues. With 0 bases removed from V and 2 bases from J, the gap between germline ends came to 11 bases. The CDR3 coding sequence is TGTGCCAGCAGTTACTCGAAAGGGGGGGCCTACGAGCAGTACTTC. It encodes CASSYSKGGAYEQYF.

The chain uses TRBV25-1 and TRBJ1-2, with D possibly TRBD1 on 6 matching bases. Germline CDR1 is MGHDK and CDR2 is SYGVNS. The CDR3 covers 15 residues. Trimming pared 6 bases from V and 5 bases from J, leaving 19 bases between. CDR3 loop: CASSRGGEGSYGYTF. CDR3 in DNA: TGTGCCAGCAGCAGAGGGGGGGAAGGGTCATATGGCTACACCTTC.

This chain's CDR3 is CASSIDRGGYTF. The CDR3 DNA reads TGTGCCAGTAGTATCGACAGGGGTGGCTACACCTTC. The chain joins TRBV19 to TRBJ1-2; 8 nucleotides agree with TRBD1. The CDR3 length is 12 residues. Germline-derived CDR1 and CDR2 are LNHDA and SQIVND (reference sequence). The junction had 1 base not matched to a gene; V was cut back by 3 bases and J by 7 bases. Full variable domain (outside the CDR3, taken from reference TRBV19 and TRBJ1-2): DGGITQSPKYLFRKEGQNVTLSCEQNLNHDAMYWYRQDPGQGLRLIYYSQIVNDFQKGDIAEGYSVSREKKESFPLTVTSAQKNPTAFYLCASSIDRGGYTFGSGTRLTVV.

The gene calls are TRBV28 and TRBJ1-2, with a possible D match to TRBD1 (5 bases). From germline, CDR1 is MDHEN and CDR2 SYDVKM. The V and J ends lost 3 bases and 8 bases respectively, with 13 bases between them. The CDR3 length is 13 residues. CDR3 DNA sequence: TGTGCCAGCAGTTTGGGGCAGGGTCAGGGCTACACCTTC. Translating it yields CASSLGQGQGYTF.

This rearrangement joins TRBV19 to TRBJ2-1; D perhaps matches TRBD2 (6 bases). CDR3 length: 17 residues. CDR1 LNHDA and CDR2 SQIVND come from the germline V gene (reference sequence). The V end lost 3 bases, the J end lost 5 bases, and 20 bases lay between the germline ends. DNA of the CDR3: TGTGCCAGTAGTATTGGGGTAACGGGAGTAATAGACAATGAGCAGTTCTTC. It specifies CASSIGVTGVIDNEQFF.

The chain uses TRBV19 and TRBJ1-2; perhaps TRBD1 as D (6 bases). Trimming stripped 8 bases from V and 8 bases from J, with 21 bases between. CDR3 length: 14 residues. CDR1 and CDR2 (germline): LNHDA, SQIVND (reference sequence). The CDR3 region has the DNA TGTGCCAGTGGCCAAAACCAGGGGAGGGGAGGCTACACCTTC. Its protein product is CASGQNQGRGGYTF.

Remarks on this clone: An end of the junction differs from the germline gene, which may be a read error. V usage is TRBV5-1 and J usage is TRBJ1-3; the D gene is possibly TRBD1 (6 bases). CDR3 length equals 15 residues. CDR1 and CDR2 from the germline V gene are SGHRS and YFSETQ. CDR3 sequence reads: CARSLDSHSGNTIYF. The DNA of the CDR3 is TGCGCCCGCAGCTTGGACAGCCACTCTGGAAACACCATATATTTT.

This chain connects TRBV11-2 to TRBJ2-2, with D tentatively TRBD1 (6 bases). The CDR3 contains 15 residues. Germline assignment: CDR1 SGHAT and CDR2 FQNNGV. Trimming removed 5 bases at V and 2 bases at J, with 12 bases between. The CDR3 nucleotides are TGTGCCAGCAGCCTACGGACAGTCAACACCGGGGAGCTGTTTTTT. Amino acids: CASSLRTVNTGELFF.

J is TRBJ1-4 and V is TRBV18; possibly TRBD1 for D (6 bases). V dropped 4 bases and J dropped 3 bases, with 12 bases sitting between them. The CDR3 sequence is 15 residues long. Per germline, CDR1 KGHSH and CDR2 LQKENI. CDR3 region: CASSHNREPNEKLFF. As DNA, the CDR3 is TGTGCCAGCTCACACAACAGGGAGCCTAATGAAAAACTGTTTTTT.

The rearrangement links TRBV5-6 to TRBJ2-3; 8 bases match TRBD2. Germline V gene sequence: CDR1 SGHDT, CDR2 YYEEEE. The junction had 1 base not matched to a gene; V was cut back by 3 bases and J by 1 base. CDR3 size: 14 residues. CDR3 residues: CASSWRGGTDTQYF. DNA of the CDR3: TGTGCCAGCAGCTGGCGGGGGGGCACAGATACGCAGTATTTT.

The CDR3 here is CASSQRGRGQQETQYF. The CDR3 DNA follows: TGTGCCAGCAGCCAACGGGGCCGGGGACAGCAAGAGACCCAGTACTTC. The genes are TRBV4-2 and TRBJ2-5; 7 bases are shared with TRBD1. V lost 2 bases and J lost 2; bases outside the gene matches: 8. CDR3 length: 16 residues. The germline gives CDR1 LGHNA, CDR2 YNFKEQ.

The chain recombines TRBV5-6 with TRBJ2-7, with 8 bases matching TRBD2. V trimming: 3 bases; J trimming: 1 base; junction bases outside the gene matches: 12. Germline values: CDR1 SGHDT, CDR2 YYEEEE. CDR3 length: 17 amino acids. The CDR3 coding sequence is TGTGCCAGCAGCTCGAAAGACCTACTAGCGGTATCCTACGAGCAGTACTTC. Amino acid sequence: CASSSKDLLAVSYEQYF.

The chain joins TRBV28 to TRBJ1-2, with no clear D. This CDR3 is built from 14 residues. CDR1 is MDHEN, CDR2 SYDVKM, per germline. The V gene lost 2 bases and the J gene lost 3 bases, with 10 bases spanning the gap. This CDR3 is CASSLARYYYGYTF. The CDR3 DNA sequence: TGTGCCAGCAGTTTAGCCCGCTACTACTATGGCTACACCTTC.

The V gene is TRBV2, the J gene TRBJ2-3; weak D call: TRBD2 (6 bases). V lost 7 bases and J 1 base, leaving 12 bases between the germline ends. Germline V CDR1 and CDR2: SNHLY, FYNNEI. This CDR3 is built from 14 residues. CDR3 sequence (DNA): TGTGCCAGCAAGGAGGGAGGAGGCACAGATACGCAGTATTTT. As protein: CASKEGGGTDTQYF.